The TCR beta chain under discussion was sequenced for a study of beta chain features in type 1 diabetes. The study's findings and limits: The naive, central memory and Treg TCRB repertoires showed an apparent similarity that was greater among patients than among healthy donors. Type 1 diabetes patients had TCRB CDR3s that were shorter (moderately but significantly so) in all four CD4+ subsets.

Sequencing targeted expressed TCRB transcripts, as all isolated RNA had been reverse transcribed. Clones were read by immunoSEQ multiplex PCR, and TCRdb kept only the in-frame ones, dropping some. The table includes hundreds of thousands of clones, about an eighth detected once. With regard to this clone: Its antigen is not identified.

The CDR3 spans 15 residues. With 5 bases clipped from V and 4 bases from J, the junction kept 5 bases outside the gene matches. Germline-derived CDR1 and CDR2 are MNHEY and SVGAGI. The TCR originated in a man aged 18 to 29 with type 1 diabetes. Sequencing input: naive CD4+ T cells from blood. The V and J genes are TRBV6-5 and TRBJ2-1; 10 bases line up with TRBD2. The CDR3 bases are TGTGCCAGCAGTCAGCTAGCGGGGGCTTACAATGAGCAGTTCTTC. This encodes CASSQLAGAYNEQFF.